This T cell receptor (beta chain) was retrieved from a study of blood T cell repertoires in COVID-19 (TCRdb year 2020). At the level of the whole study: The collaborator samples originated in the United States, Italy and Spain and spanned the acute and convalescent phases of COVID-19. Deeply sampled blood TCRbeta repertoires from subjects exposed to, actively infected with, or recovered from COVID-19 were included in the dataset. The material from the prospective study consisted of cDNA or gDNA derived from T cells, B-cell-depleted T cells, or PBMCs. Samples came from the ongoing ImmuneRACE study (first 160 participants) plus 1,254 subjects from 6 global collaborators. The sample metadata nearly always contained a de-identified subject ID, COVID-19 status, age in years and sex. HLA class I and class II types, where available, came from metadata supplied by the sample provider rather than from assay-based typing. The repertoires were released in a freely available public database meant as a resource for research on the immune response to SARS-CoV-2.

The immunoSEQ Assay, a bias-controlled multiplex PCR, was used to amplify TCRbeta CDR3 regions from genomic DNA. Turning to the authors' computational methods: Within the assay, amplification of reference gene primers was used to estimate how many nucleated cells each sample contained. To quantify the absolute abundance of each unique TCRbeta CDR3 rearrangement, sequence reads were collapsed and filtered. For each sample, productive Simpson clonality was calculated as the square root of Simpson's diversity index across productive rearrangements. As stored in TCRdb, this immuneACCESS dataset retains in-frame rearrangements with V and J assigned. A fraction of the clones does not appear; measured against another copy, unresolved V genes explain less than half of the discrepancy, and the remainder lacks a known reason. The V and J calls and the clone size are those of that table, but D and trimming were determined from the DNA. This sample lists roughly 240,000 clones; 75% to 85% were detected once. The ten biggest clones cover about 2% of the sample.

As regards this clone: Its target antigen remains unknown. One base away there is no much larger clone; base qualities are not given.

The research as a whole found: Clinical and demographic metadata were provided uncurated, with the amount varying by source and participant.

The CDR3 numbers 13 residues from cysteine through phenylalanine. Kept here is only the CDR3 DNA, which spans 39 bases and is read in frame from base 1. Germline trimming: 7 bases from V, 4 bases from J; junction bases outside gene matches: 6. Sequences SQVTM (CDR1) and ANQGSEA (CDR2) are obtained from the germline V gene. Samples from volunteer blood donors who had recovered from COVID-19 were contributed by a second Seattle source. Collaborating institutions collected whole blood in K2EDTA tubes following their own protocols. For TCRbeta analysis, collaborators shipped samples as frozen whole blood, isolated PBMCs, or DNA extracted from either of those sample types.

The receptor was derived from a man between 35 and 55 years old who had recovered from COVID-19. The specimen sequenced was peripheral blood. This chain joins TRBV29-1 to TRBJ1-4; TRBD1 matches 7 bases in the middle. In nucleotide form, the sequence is TGCAGCGCTAGAAGGGGGCTTAATGAAAAACTGTTTTTT. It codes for CSARRGLNEKLFF.